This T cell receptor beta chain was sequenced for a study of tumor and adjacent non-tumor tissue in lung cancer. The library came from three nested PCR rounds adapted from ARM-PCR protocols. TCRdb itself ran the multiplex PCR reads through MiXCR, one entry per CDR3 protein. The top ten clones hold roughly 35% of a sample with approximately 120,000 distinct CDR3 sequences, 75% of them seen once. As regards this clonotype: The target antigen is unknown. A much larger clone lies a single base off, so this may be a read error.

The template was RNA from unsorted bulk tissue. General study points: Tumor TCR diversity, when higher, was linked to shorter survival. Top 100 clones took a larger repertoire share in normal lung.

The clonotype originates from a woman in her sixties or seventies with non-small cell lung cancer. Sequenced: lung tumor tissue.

The chain's CDR3 is CATSGRQVAGTDTQYF. As DNA, the CDR3 is TGTGCCACCAGTGGCAGACAGGTGGCCGGCACAGATACGCAGTATTTT. The rearrangement links TRBV24-1 to TRBJ2-3, with a possible D match to TRBD1 (6 bases). The CDR3 extends over 16 amino acids. V lost 5 bases and J lost 1, with 15 bases in between. Germline V CDR1 and CDR2: KGHDR, SFDVKD.